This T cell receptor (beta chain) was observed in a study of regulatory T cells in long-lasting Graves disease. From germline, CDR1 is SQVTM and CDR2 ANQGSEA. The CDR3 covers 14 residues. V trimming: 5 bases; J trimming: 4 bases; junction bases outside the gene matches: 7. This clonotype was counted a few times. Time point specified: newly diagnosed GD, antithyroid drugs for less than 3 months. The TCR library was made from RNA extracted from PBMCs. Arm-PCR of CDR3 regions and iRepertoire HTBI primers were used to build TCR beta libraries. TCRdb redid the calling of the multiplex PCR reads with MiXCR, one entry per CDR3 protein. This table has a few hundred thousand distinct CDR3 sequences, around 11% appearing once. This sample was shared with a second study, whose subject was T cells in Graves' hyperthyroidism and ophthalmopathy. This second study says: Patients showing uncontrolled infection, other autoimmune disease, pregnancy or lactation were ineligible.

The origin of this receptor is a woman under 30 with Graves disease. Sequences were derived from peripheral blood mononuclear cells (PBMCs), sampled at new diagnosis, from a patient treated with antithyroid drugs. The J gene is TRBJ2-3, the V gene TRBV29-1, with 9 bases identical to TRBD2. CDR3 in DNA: TGCAGCGTTAGGAGCGGGGGGCGGGCAGATACGCAGTATTTT. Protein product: CSVRSGGRADTQYF.